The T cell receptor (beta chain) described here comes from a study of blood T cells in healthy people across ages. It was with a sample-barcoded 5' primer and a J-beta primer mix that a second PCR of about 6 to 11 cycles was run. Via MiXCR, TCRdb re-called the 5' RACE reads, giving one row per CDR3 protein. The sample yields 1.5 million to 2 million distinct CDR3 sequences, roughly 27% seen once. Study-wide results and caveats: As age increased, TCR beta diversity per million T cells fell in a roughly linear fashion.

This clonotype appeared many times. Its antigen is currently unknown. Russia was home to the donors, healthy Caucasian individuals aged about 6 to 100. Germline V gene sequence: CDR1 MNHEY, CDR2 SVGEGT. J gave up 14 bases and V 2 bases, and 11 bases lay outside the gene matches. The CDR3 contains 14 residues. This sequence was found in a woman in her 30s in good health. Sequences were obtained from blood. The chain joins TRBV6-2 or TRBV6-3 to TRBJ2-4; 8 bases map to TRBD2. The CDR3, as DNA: TGTGCCAGCAGTTACACCCGAGGACTAGCTGTGGAGTACTTC. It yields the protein CASSYTRGLAVEYF.